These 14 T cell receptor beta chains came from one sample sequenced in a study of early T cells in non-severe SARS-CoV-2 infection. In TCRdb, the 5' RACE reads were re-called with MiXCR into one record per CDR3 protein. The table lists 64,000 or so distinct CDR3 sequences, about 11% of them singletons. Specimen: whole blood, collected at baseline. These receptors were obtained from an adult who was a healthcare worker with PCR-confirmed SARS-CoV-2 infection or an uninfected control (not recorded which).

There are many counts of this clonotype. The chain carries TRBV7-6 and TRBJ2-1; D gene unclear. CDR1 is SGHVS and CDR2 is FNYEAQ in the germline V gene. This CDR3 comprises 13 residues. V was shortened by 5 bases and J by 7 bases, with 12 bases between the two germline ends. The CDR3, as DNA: TGTGCCAGCAGCACCGTGGGTTCTAATGAGCAGTTCTTC. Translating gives CASSTVGSNEQFF. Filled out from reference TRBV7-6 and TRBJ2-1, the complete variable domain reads GAGVSQSPRYKVTKRGQDVALRCDPISGHVSLYWYRQALGQGPEFLTYFNYEAQQDKSGLPNDRFSAERPEGSISTLTIQRTEQRDSAMYRCASSTVGSNEQFFGPGTRLTVL.

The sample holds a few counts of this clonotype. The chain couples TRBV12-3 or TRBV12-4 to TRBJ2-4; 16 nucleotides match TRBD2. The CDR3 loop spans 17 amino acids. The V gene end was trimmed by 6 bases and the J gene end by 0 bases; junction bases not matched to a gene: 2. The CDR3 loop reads CASSGTSGGVAKNIQYF. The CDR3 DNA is TGTGCCAGCAGCGGGACTAGCGGGGGGGTAGCCAAAAACATTCAGTACTTC.

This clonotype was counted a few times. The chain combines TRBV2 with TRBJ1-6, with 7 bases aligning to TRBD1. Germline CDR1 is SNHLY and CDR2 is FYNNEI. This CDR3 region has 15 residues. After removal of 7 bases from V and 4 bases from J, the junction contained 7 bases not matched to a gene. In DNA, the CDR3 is TGTGCCAGCAACCGGGACAGAGGTTATAATTCACCCCTCCACTTT. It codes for CASNRDRGYNSPLHF.

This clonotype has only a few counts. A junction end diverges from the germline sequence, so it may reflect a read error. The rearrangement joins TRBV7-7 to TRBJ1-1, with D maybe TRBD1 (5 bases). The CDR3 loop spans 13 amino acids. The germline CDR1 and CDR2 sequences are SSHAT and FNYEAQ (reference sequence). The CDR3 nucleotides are TGTGCTAGCAGCTTAGGATTCGGGGACGAAGCTTTCTTT. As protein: CASSLGFGDEAFF.

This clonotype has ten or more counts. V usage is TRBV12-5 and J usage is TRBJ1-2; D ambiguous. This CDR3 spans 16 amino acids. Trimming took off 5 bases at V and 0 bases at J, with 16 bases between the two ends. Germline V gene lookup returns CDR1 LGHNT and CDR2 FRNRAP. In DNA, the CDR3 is TGTGCTAGTGGTAGCTTTGGGGTCCCTGCTAACTATGGCTACACCTTC. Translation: CASGSFGVPANYGYTF.

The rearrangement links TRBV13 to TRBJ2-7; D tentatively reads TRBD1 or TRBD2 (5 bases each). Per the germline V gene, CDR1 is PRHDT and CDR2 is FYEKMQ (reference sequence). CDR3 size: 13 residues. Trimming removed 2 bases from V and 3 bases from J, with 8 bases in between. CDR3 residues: CASSLRGVYEQYF. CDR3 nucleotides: TGTGCCAGCAGCTTAAGGGGAGTCTACGAGCAGTACTTC.

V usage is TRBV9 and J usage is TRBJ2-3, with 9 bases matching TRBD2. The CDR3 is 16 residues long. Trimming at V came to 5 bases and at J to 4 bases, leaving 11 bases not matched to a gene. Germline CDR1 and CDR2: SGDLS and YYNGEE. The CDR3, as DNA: TGTGCCAGCAGACCGAACAGCGGGGGGCGGGCAGATACGCAGTATTTT. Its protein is CASRPNSGGRADTQYF.

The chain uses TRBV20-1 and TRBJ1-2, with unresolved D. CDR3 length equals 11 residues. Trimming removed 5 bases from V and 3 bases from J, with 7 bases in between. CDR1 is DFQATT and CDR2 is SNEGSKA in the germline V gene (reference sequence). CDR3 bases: TGCAGTGCTGACGTATACTATGGCTACACCTTC. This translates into CSADVYYGYTF.

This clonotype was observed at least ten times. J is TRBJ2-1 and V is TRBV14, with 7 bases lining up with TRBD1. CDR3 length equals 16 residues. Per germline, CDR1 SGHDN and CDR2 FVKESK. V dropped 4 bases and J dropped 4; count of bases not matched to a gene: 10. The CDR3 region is CASSRFRQGIYNEQFF. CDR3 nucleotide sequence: TGTGCCAGCAGCCGATTCCGACAGGGAATATACAATGAGCAGTTCTTC.

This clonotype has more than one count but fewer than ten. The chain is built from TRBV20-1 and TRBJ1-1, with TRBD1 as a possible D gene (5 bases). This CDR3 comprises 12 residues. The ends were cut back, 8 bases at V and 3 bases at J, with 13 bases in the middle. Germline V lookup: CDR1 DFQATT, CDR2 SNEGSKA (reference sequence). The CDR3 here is CSCQRGDTEAFF. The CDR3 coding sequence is TGCAGTTGCCAGAGGGGAGACACTGAAGCTTTCTTT.

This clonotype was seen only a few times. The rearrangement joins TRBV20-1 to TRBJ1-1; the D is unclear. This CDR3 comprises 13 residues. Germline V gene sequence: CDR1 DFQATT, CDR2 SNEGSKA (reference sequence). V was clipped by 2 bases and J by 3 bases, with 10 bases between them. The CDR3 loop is CSARIRADTEAFF. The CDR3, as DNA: TGCAGTGCTAGAATTAGGGCGGACACTGAAGCTTTCTTT.

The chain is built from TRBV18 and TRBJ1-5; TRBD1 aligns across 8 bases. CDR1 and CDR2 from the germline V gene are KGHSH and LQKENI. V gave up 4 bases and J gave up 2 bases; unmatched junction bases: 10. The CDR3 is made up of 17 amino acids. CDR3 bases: TGTGCCAGCTCACTAAGAGGACAGGGAGCAGGCAATCAGCCCCAGCATTTT. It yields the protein CASSLRGQGAGNQPQHF.

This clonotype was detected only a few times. In DNA form, the CDR3 reads TGTGCCAGCAGCTTGAATGGATTCTCTGGAAACACCATATATTTT. Translating it yields CASSLNGFSGNTIYF. The chain couples TRBV7-2 to TRBJ1-3, with D uncertain. Germline V CDR1 and CDR2: SGHTA, FQGNSA. The CDR3 extends over 15 amino acids. V lost 3 bases, J lost 0 bases, and 9 bases lay in between.

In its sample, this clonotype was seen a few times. In DNA form, the CDR3 reads TGTGCCAGCAGCTTAATGGGACAGGGCTGGGACGAGCAGTACTTC. It encodes CASSLMGQGWDEQYF. The chain carries TRBV7-2 and TRBJ2-7; 9 nucleotides match TRBD1. The germline V gene encodes CDR1 SGHTA and CDR2 FQGNSA. The CDR3 totals 15 residues. Trimming removed 2 bases from V and 5 bases from J; junction bases left unmatched: 7.